The next 15 T cell receptor beta chains were all read from a single sample in a study of cytomegalovirus exposure and HLA in healthy donors. Use of 60 Vbeta and 13 Jbeta primers characterized the PCR. Assay: immunoSEQ multiplex PCR; the TCRdb copy retains only in-frame clones and omits some. Found here are tens of thousands of clones; the top ten clones hold 4% to 5.5%. Source material: PBMCs. These receptors were taken from a man aged 25-40 years in good health and CMV-seropositive.

The CDR3: CASTIDRGAYEQYF. Written as DNA, the CDR3 is TGTGCCAGCACCATAGACAGGGGAGCCTACGAGCAGTACTTC. This rearrangement joins TRBV2 to TRBJ2-7; 8 bases line up with TRBD1. After removal of 7 bases from V and 2 bases from J, the junction contained 7 bases not matched to a gene. The CDR3 extends over 14 amino acids. Germline CDR1 reads SNHLY; CDR2 reads FYNNEI.

The genes are TRBV6-5 and TRBJ1-3; 7 positions match TRBD1. Germline V gene sequence: CDR1 MNHEY, CDR2 SVGAGI. This CDR3 comprises 15 residues. Losses at the gene ends were 6 bases for V and 3 bases for J; bases not matched to a gene: 8. DNA for the CDR3: TGTGCCAGCAGGCGTCTCGGGACAGATGGAAACACCATATATTTT. Protein product: CASRRLGTDGNTIYF.

This chain joins TRBV20-1 and TRBJ2-7; the D is unclear. Germline CDR1 is DFQATT and CDR2 is SNEGSKA (reference sequence). The CDR3 has 11 amino acids. V lost 3 bases to trimming and J lost 4 bases, with 7 bases between them. The CDR3 coding sequence is TGCAGTGCTAGTCTAGTTTACGAGCAGTACTTC. It encodes CSASLVYEQYF.

This chain joins TRBV5-4 and TRBJ2-4, with 8 nucleotides matching TRBD2. V lost 5 bases, J lost 0 bases, and 10 bases stayed unmatched. The CDR3 has 17 residues. Germline-derived CDR1 and CDR2 are SGHNT and YYREEE (reference sequence). As DNA, the CDR3 is TGTGCCAGCAGTTACATTTCTAGCGGGTTAGCCAAAAACATTCAGTACTTC. This gives the protein CASSYISSGLAKNIQYF.

The rearrangement joins TRBV19 to TRBJ2-3, with 8 bases aligning to TRBD2. CDR3 length: 14 residues. Unmatched junction bases numbered 9, after V lost 7 bases and J lost 6 bases. Per germline, CDR1 LNHDA and CDR2 SQIVND (reference sequence). In DNA form, the CDR3 reads TGTGCCAGTAACCAAGCGGGAGTAGTTGATACGCAGTATTTT. Its translation: CASNQAGVVDTQYF.

CDR3 region: CASSLEGVESPLHF. The CDR3 region has the DNA TGTGCCAGCAGTTTGGAGGGAGTAGAGTCACCCCTCCACTTT. The chain is built from TRBV27 and TRBJ1-6, with unresolved D. The CDR3 has 14 amino acids. The germline V gene has CDR1 MNHEY and CDR2 SMNVEV (reference sequence). Trimming pared 3 bases from V and 10 bases from J, leaving 13 bases between.

V is TRBV7-2 and J is TRBJ1-4, with D uncertain. Between the trimmed V and J ends, which lost 4 bases and 4 bases, there was a span of 13 bases. This CDR3 has 15 residues. Looked up from germline, CDR1 is SGHTA and CDR2 is FQGNSA. This CDR3 is CASSSVGGYNEKLFF. The CDR3 coding sequence is TGTGCCAGCAGCTCAGTTGGCGGTTATAATGAAAAACTGTTTTTT.

The genes are TRBV5-1 and TRBJ1-2, with 8 bases aligning to TRBD1. CDR3 length equals 15 residues. Germline V CDR1 and CDR2: SGHRS, YFSETQ. The V segment lost 3 bases and the J segment 4 bases; nucleotides outside the gene matches: 8. DNA for the CDR3: TGCGCCAGCAGCTCGCAGGACAGGGCTGGCTATGGCTACACCTTC. Its translation: CASSSQDRAGYGYTF.

The gene calls are TRBV6-5 and TRBJ1-1; a possible D gene is TRBD1 (6 bases). Trimming stripped 2 bases from V and 5 bases from J, with 12 bases between. The CDR3 extends over 14 amino acids. Germline V CDR1 and CDR2: MNHEY, SVGAGI. The CDR3 sequence is CASSYHNRETEAFF. DNA of the CDR3: TGTGCCAGCAGTTACCACAACAGGGAGACTGAAGCTTTCTTT.

About this clone itself: This sample includes further DNA sequences coding for the same CDR3. The chain couples TRBV7-3 to TRBJ2-3; 9 bases agree with TRBD2. After removal of 0 bases from V and 3 bases from J, the junction contained 1 base not matched to a gene. The CDR3 runs 15 residues. Germline V gene data show CDR1 as SGHTA and CDR2 as FQGTGA. CDR3: CASSLTAGGTDTQYF. In nucleotides, the CDR3 is TGTGCCAGCAGCTTAACCGCGGGAGGGACAGATACGCAGTATTTT.

This rearrangement joins TRBV19 to TRBJ2-3, with a tentative D call TRBD2 (7 bases). The CDR3 sequence is 16 residues long. Germline assignment: CDR1 LNHDA and CDR2 SQIVND (reference sequence). V lost 3 bases to trimming and J lost 2 bases, with 15 bases between them. CDR3 sequence (DNA): TGTGCCAGTAGTATTTACGGAGGGGGGGTCACAGATACGCAGTATTTT. Residues: CASSIYGGGVTDTQYF.

This rearrangement joins TRBV6-5 to TRBJ1-1; D is ambiguous. V was clipped by 0 bases and J by 4 bases, with 9 bases between them. Germline lookup yields CDR1 MNHEY and CDR2 SVGAGI. CDR3 length: 14 amino acids. CDR3 coding DNA: TGTGCCAGCAGTTACTCTACCGGGGTCACTGAAGCTTTCTTT. This gives the protein CASSYSTGVTEAFF.

This sequence joins TRBV4-1 and TRBJ1-2; 7 bases align to TRBD1. The CDR3 runs 15 residues. V dropped 3 bases and J dropped 4; count of bases not matched to a gene: 8. CDR1 MGHRA and CDR2 YSYEKL come from the germline V gene. The CDR3 loop reads CASSHPTTGIYGYTF. Here the CDR3 DNA reads TGCGCCAGCAGCCACCCGACGACAGGGATCTATGGCTACACCTTC.

V usage is TRBV6-1 and J usage is TRBJ1-2; 8 bases map to TRBD1. The CDR3 is 13 residues long. Germline CDR1 MNHNS, CDR2 SASEGT. The V gene end was trimmed by 4 bases and the J gene end by 4 bases; junction bases not matched to a gene: 2. CDR3 DNA sequence: TGTGCCAGCAGTGGGGGACAGGTCTATGGCTACACCTTC. It specifies CASSGGQVYGYTF.

CDR3 protein: CASSLRTGHNTGELFF. The DNA of the CDR3 is TGTGCCAGCTCACTAAGGACAGGGCACAACACCGGGGAGCTGTTTTTT. The chain couples TRBV18 to TRBJ2-2, with 8 bases identical to TRBD1. The ends lost 4 bases at V and 2 bases at J; junction bases unmatched: 6. The V gene's germline CDR1 is KGHSH and CDR2 LQKENI. The CDR3 totals 16 residues.